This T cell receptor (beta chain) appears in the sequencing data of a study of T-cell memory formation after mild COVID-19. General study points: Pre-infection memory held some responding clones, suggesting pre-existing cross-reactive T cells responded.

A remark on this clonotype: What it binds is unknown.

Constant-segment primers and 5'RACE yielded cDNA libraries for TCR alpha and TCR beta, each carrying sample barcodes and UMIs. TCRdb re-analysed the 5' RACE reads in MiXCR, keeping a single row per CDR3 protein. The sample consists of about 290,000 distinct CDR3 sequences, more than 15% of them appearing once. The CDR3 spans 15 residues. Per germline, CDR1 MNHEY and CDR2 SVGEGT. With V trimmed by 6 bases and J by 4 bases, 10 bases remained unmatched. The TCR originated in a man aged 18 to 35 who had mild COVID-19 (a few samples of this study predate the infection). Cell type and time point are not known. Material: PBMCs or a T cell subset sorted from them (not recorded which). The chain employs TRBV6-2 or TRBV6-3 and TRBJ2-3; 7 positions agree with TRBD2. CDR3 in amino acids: CASSWTRVVADTQYF. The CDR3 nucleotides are TGTGCCAGCAGCTGGACTAGAGTAGTAGCAGATACGCAGTATTTT.